This T cell receptor (beta chain) originates from a study of T cell changes during pregnancy in multiple sclerosis. From germline, CDR1 is MGHRA and CDR2 YSYEKL. J lost 2 bases, V lost 4 bases, and 3 bases had no gene match. CDR3 length: 15 amino acids. Clones were read by immunoSEQ multiplex PCR, and TCRdb kept only the in-frame ones, dropping some. The table records about 72,000 clones, 80% to 95% of them present only once. This clonotype originated in a female donor in good health, enrolled as a control in a pregnancy study. The chain couples TRBV4-1 to TRBJ2-7; TRBD1 aligns across 12 bases. The specimen comprised peripheral blood, sampled in the first trimester of pregnancy. The DNA of the CDR3 is TGCGCCAGCAGCCCCCGGGACAGGGGGCCCTACGAGCAGTACTTC. This gives the protein CASSPRDRGPYEQYF.